The entry below gives a single T cell receptor (beta chain) sequence along with its context. In the original workflow: Reference gene primer amplification gave estimated nucleated cell counts. Produced via immunoSEQ multiplex PCR; TCRdb's table is partial and in-frame only. V, J and clone size are those of that table, while D and trimming were read from the DNA. This repertoire shows about 270,000 clones, 88% found once; its top ten account for over 1%. Study members were between roughly 18 and 89 years old and lived in some 26 US regions. The sample belongs to a study of blood T cell repertoires in COVID-19. Study context: Acute and convalescent COVID-19 samples came from the United States, Italy and Spain.

V shed 1 base, J shed 1 base, and the junction held 1 base outside the gene matches. CDR1 and CDR2 (germline): LNHDA, SQIVND (reference sequence). This CDR3 is 16 amino acids long. The chain couples TRBV19 to TRBJ2-5, with TRBD2 matching 12 bases. Source material: PBMCs or T cells enriched from blood (not recorded which). This TCR came from a woman between 40 and 50 years old with acute COVID-19. Here the CDR3 DNA reads TGTGCCAGTAGTATAGGGACTAGCGGGGTCCAAGAGACCCAGTACTTC. Protein sequence: CASSIGTSGVQETQYF.